This is a list of T cell receptor beta chains from one sample in a study of blood T cell repertoires in COVID-19. Some clones are missing from TCRdb's copy, which holds only in-frame ones; the method was immunoSEQ multiplex PCR. The repertoire holds about 300,000 clones, with 88% as singletons. The sequenced material came from peripheral blood. The receptor source for this set is a man younger than 35 with active or convalescent COVID-19. Both conserved end residues are part of each CDR3. D genes are given only for firm matches. A clone size is listed for some rows: how often the clone was seen (once, few, many), or a class if it is expanded.

J: TRBJ2-7
size: NA
length: 16
V: TRBV7-8
D: TRBD1
DNA: TGTGCCAGCAGCCCAAACAGGGGCTCCGGCTCTTACGAGCAGTACTTC
CDR3: CASSPNRGSGSYEQYF

J: TRBJ1-1
size: NA
length: 15
V: TRBV4-3
D: NA
DNA: TGCGCCAGCAGCCTAAAAGCGCCGTTGAACACTGAAGCTTTCTTT
CDR3: CASSLKAPLNTEAFF

J: TRBJ2-1
size: NA
length: 17
V: TRBV4-1
D: TRBD2
DNA: TGCGCCAGCAGCCTACCGGGACTAGCGGGGGCCTACAATGAGCAGTTCTTC
CDR3: CASSLPGLAGAYNEQFF

J: TRBJ2-3
size: NA
length: 15
V: TRBV11-3
D: TRBD2
DNA: TGTGCCAGCAGCATATCTAGCGGTGGCACAGATACGCAGTATTTT
CDR3: CASSISSGGTDTQYF

J: TRBJ2-6
size: NA
length: 20
V: TRBV19
D: TRBD1
DNA: TGTGCCAGTAGTATTCCAGACAGGGCTCCTTTCCTCTCTGGGGCCAACGTCCTGACTTTC
CDR3: CASSIPDRAPFLSGANVLTF

J: TRBJ1-6
size: once
length: 16
V: TRBV4-1
D: TRBD1
DNA: TGCGCCAGCAGCCCCCGTTGGACAGGGAATAATTCACCCCTCCACTTT
CDR3: CASSPRWTGNNSPLHF

J: TRBJ2-7
size: NA
length: 15
V: TRBV4-1
D: NA
DNA: TGCGCCAGCAGCCAACGACAGGCAACGGTTTACGAGCAGTACTTC
CDR3: CASSQRQATVYEQYF

J: TRBJ1-2
size: NA
length: 15
V: TRBV6-6
D: TRBD1
DNA: TGTGCCAGCAGTTACTCGCCTGAACGAGGGACAGACTACACCTTC
CDR3: CASSYSPERGTDYTF

J: TRBJ2-7
size: NA
length: 11
V: TRBV23-1
D: NA
DNA: TGCGCCAGCAGTCATCTCCACGAGCAGTACTTC
CDR3: CASSHLHEQYF

J: TRBJ2-5
size: NA
length: 13
V: TRBV27
D: NA
DNA: TGTGCCAGCAGTTTATCCCGCGAGGCGACCCAGTACTTC
CDR3: CASSLSREATQYF

J: TRBJ2-2
size: NA
length: 15
V: TRBV27
D: NA
DNA: TGTGCCAGCAGTTTGAGCCTTACGAACACCGGGGAGCTGTTTTTT
CDR3: CASSLSLTNTGELFF

J: TRBJ2-3
size: NA
length: 17
V: TRBV19
D: TRBD2
DNA: TGTGCCAGTAGTTTACTGGGACTATCCGCTAGCACAGATACGCAGTATTTT
CDR3: CASSLLGLSASTDTQYF

J: TRBJ1-1
size: NA
length: 16
V: TRBV14
D: NA
DNA: TGTGCCAGCAGCCAAGATTGGGTGCAGGGGAAAACTGAAGCTTTCTTT
CDR3: CASSQDWVQGKTEAFF

J: TRBJ1-1
size: NA
length: 18
V: TRBV11-2
D: TRBD1
DNA: TGTGCCAGCAGCTTAGATGGTGGCAGGGGGCGAAGAAACACTGAAGCTTTCTTT
CDR3: CASSLDGGRGRRNTEAFF

J: TRBJ1-2
size: NA
length: 16
V: TRBV27
D: NA
DNA: TGTGCCAGCAGTTTATCGTACTCGGGGTCGGGAAATGGCTACACCTTC
CDR3: CASSLSYSGSGNGYTF

J: TRBJ2-1
size: NA
length: 15
V: TRBV19
D: TRBD2
DNA: TGTGCCAGTAGTGCACTAGCGGGCAACTACAATGAGCAGTTCTTC
CDR3: CASSALAGNYNEQFF

J: TRBJ2-7
size: NA
length: 16
V: TRBV19
D: TRBD2
DNA: TGTGCCAGTAGTATAACAAGCCAGCGGGGGCACTACGAGCAGTACTTC
CDR3: CASSITSQRGHYEQYF

J: TRBJ1-5
size: NA
length: 16
V: TRBV7-2
D: NA
DNA: TGTGCCAGCAGCTTAGTCGCCAGCGTCGGCAATCAGCCCCAGCATTTT
CDR3: CASSLVASVGNQPQHF

J: TRBJ2-2
size: once
length: 11
V: TRBV2
D: NA
DNA: TGTGCCAGCAGTGAGCAGTGGGAGCTGTTTTTT
CDR3: CASSEQWELFF

J: TRBJ2-7
size: NA
length: 17
V: TRBV19
D: TRBD1
DNA: TGTGCCAGTAGTTTCCGGCTCCCAGGGGGCGCGTCGTACGAGCAGTACTTC
CDR3: CASSFRLPGGASYEQYF

J: TRBJ1-2
size: NA
length: 15
V: TRBV9
D: NA
DNA: TGTGCCAGCAGCGTAGCCGAACGAGGAAGCTATGGCTACACCTTC
CDR3: CASSVAERGSYGYTF

J: TRBJ2-5
size: NA
length: 15
V: TRBV18
D: NA
DNA: TGTGCCAGCACTCCAAGAGGGGGGGCCGGGGAGACCCAGTACTTC
CDR3: CASTPRGGAGETQYF

J: TRBJ2-5
size: NA
length: 14
V: TRBV19
D: TRBD2
DNA: TGTGCCAGTACTAGCGGGGGGTTCCAAGAGACCCAGTACTTC
CDR3: CASTSGGFQETQYF

J: TRBJ2-1
size: many
length: 14
V: TRBV9
D: TRBD2
DNA: TGTGCCAGCCAGCGGGGGGTTACCTACAATGAGCAGTTCTTC
CDR3: CASQRGVTYNEQFF

J: TRBJ1-5
size: once
length: 15
V: TRBV19
D: TRBD1
DNA: TGTGCCAGTAGTAACCGACAGGGCTCCAATCAGCCCCAGCATTTT
CDR3: CASSNRQGSNQPQHF

J: TRBJ2-3
size: NA
length: 17
V: TRBV9
D: TRBD1
DNA: TGTGCCAGCAGCGCCTCAGTGGGACAGGGGGACACAGATACGCAGTATTTT
CDR3: CASSASVGQGDTDTQYF

J: TRBJ1-1
size: NA
length: 12
V: TRBV12-3/TRBV12-4
D: NA
DNA: TGTGCCAGCAGTTTAGGGCAGACTGAAGCTTTCTTT
CDR3: CASSLGQTEAFF

J: TRBJ2-1
size: NA
length: 14
V: TRBV27
D: TRBD2
DNA: TGTGCCAGCAGGCGGACTAGCGGGGCGGTTGAGCAGTTCTTC
CDR3: CASRRTSGAVEQFF

J: TRBJ2-1
size: NA
length: 14
V: TRBV24-1
D: NA
DNA: TGTGCCACCAGTACCCGGGACTCCCACAATGAGCAGTTCTTC
CDR3: CATSTRDSHNEQFF

J: TRBJ1-3
size: NA
length: 14
V: TRBV6-5
D: TRBD1
DNA: TGTGCCAGCAGTTATGGGACAGGGGGAAACACCATATATTTT
CDR3: CASSYGTGGNTIYF

J: TRBJ2-1
size: NA
length: 12
V: TRBV19
D: NA
DNA: TGTGCCAGTAGTATATCCCTCAATGAGCAGTTCTTC
CDR3: CASSISLNEQFF

J: TRBJ1-1
size: NA
length: 16
V: TRBV2
D: NA
DNA: TGTGCCAGCAGTGATTACGGTAGAGGTTTGAACACTGAAGCTTTCTTT
CDR3: CASSDYGRGLNTEAFF

J: TRBJ1-5
size: NA
length: 15
V: TRBV28
D: NA
DNA: TGTGCCAGCAGAGGGGGAGATCGAAGCAATCAGCCCCAGCATTTT
CDR3: CASRGGDRSNQPQHF

J: TRBJ2-3
size: NA
length: 18
V: TRBV5-4
D: TRBD2
DNA: TGTGCCAGCAGCTTGCTACTAGCGGGGGGGCCTAGGGGAGATACGCAGTATTTT
CDR3: CASSLLLAGGPRGDTQYF

J: TRBJ2-1
size: NA
length: 19
V: TRBV4-2
D: NA
DNA: TGTGCCAGCAGCCAAGAGGCAGGTTCGGCCCCGAGCTCCTACAATGAGCAGTTCTTC
CDR3: CASSQEAGSAPSSYNEQFF

J: TRBJ1-4
size: NA
length: 16
V: TRBV7-2
D: NA
DNA: TGTGCCAGCAGCCCTTTTGAAGGGGAAGAAGATGAAAAACTGTTTTTT
CDR3: CASSPFEGEEDEKLFF

J: TRBJ2-6
size: NA
length: 18
V: TRBV29-1
D: TRBD1
DNA: TGCAGCGTCGCACCGGGGACAGACAACGTAAGGGGGGCCAACGTCCTGACTTTC
CDR3: CSVAPGTDNVRGANVLTF

J: TRBJ1-1
size: NA
length: 16
V: TRBV14
D: NA
DNA: TGTGCCAGCAGCCAAGATCAGGGGCCCATGAACACTGAAGCTTTCTTT
CDR3: CASSQDQGPMNTEAFF

J: TRBJ1-1
size: NA
length: 14
V: TRBV3-1/TRBV3-2
D: TRBD1
DNA: TGTGCCAGCAGCCAAGATCGGACAGGGGGTGAAGCTTTCTTT
CDR3: CASSQDRTGGEAFF

J: TRBJ1-2
size: NA
length: 17
V: TRBV5-4
D: TRBD1
DNA: TGTGCCAGCAGCCAGGACAGGGGAATTGCGTTTGACTATGGCTACACCTTC
CDR3: CASSQDRGIAFDYGYTF

J: TRBJ2-7
size: NA
length: 15
V: TRBV12-5
D: NA
DNA: TGTGCTAGTGGTTTGACCCGGGACACCACCTACGAGCAGTACTTC
CDR3: CASGLTRDTTYEQYF

J: TRBJ1-1
size: NA
length: 15
V: TRBV6-1
D: TRBD1
DNA: TGTGCCAGCAGTGAGCGAAACAGGGGGAACACTGAAGCTTTCTTT
CDR3: CASSERNRGNTEAFF

J: TRBJ2-7
size: NA
length: 18
V: TRBV7-2
D: NA
DNA: TGTGCCAGCAGCTTGGGGGCCCTTTGGTCGCGCCATGAAGGAGAGCAGTACTTC
CDR3: CASSLGALWSRHEGEQYF

J: TRBJ2-7
size: NA
length: 13
V: TRBV12-3/TRBV12-4
D: NA
DNA: TGTGCCAGCAGTCTGTCACAAGTTTACGAGCAGTACTTC
CDR3: CASSLSQVYEQYF

J: TRBJ1-3
size: NA
length: 15
V: TRBV29-1
D: TRBD1
DNA: TGCAGCGTACGAAAGGGGGCTTCCTCTGGAAACACCATATATTTT
CDR3: CSVRKGASSGNTIYF

J: TRBJ1-4
size: once
length: 15
V: TRBV11-2
D: NA
DNA: TGTGCCAGCAGCTTAGGAGACAGAGATAATGAAAAACTGTTTTTT
CDR3: CASSLGDRDNEKLFF

J: TRBJ2-2
size: NA
length: 17
V: TRBV5-7
D: NA
DNA: TGTGCCAGCAGCTTCTTCCGATCGGGGAATAGTGCCGGGGAGCTGTTTTTT
CDR3: CASSFFRSGNSAGELFF

J: TRBJ2-4
size: NA
length: 15
V: TRBV3-1/TRBV3-2
D: NA
DNA: TGTGCCAGCAGCCAAGCGGGTATCGCCAAAAACATTCAGTACTTC
CDR3: CASSQAGIAKNIQYF

J: TRBJ2-7
size: NA
length: 14
V: TRBV7-9
D: TRBD2
DNA: TGTGCCGGAAGCCGTAGCGGGGGGGCCTACGAGCAGTACTTC
CDR3: CAGSRSGGAYEQYF